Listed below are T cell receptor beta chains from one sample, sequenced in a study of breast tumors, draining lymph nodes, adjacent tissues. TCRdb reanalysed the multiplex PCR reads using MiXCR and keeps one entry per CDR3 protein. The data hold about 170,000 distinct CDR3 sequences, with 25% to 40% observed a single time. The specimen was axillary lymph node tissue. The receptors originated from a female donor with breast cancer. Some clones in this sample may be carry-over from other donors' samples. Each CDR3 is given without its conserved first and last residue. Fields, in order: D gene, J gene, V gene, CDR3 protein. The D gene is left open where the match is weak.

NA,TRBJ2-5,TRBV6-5,ASSPGWDGETQY
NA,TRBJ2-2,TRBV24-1,ATSDWGRTNTGELF
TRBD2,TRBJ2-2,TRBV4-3,ASSPTSGRNGELF
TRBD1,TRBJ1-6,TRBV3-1,ASRRQGGNSPLH
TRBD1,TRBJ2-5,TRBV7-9,ASRDSDRGERETQY
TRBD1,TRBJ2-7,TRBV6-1,AGGAQGTAPYEQY
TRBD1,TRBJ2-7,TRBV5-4,ASSHRGSYEQY
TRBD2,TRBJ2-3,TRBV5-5,ASSPNSGSPDTQY
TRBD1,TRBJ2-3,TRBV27,ASSGDLRQGYTDTQY
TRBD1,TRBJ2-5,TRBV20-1,SASTGQGFETQY
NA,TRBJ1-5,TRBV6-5,ATLAGGRGEQPQH
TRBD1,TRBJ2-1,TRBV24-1,ATKGQGYEQF
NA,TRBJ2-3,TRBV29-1,SCRRGPDTQY
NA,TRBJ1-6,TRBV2,ASRGRGLYPPLH
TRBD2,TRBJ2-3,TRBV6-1,ASRLSGGRTDTQY
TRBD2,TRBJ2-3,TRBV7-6,ASTGGGDTQY
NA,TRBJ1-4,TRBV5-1,ASSLVGEPEEKLF
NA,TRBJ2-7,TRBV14,ASSQDMIQGENEQY
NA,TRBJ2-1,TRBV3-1,ASSQRNEQF
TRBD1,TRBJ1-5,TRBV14,ASSRGQGSFQPQH
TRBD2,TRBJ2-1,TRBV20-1,SARERLAGGSYSYNEQF
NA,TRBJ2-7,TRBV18,ASSPTFYEQY
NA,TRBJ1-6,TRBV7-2,ASSFFAQNSPLH
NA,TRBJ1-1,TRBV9,ASSVGVDGGTEAF
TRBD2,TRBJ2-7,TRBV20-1,SARDFGTGGYEQY
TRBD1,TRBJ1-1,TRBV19,ASTQGQGARNTEAF
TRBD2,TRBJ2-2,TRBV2,ASSEGGILAGGLF
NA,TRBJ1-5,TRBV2,ASSERRGGNQPQH
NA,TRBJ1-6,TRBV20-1,SAIPPRGVYNSPLH
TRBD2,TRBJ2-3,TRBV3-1,ASSQRGGAKDTQY
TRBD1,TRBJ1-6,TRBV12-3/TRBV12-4,ASSSRDRGSYNSPLH